Reported below is one TCR beta chain. The antigen is not known. The data were taken from a study of blood T cells in healthy people across ages. Germline values: CDR1 LGHNA, CDR2 YSLEER. V was trimmed by 0 bases and J by 3 bases, leaving 11 bases between them. The CDR3 runs 16 residues. Each sample provided at least 6 micrograms of extracted total RNA. For the second PCR, which ran for roughly 6 to 12 cycles, a sample-barcoded 5' primer and a J-beta primer mix were used. Individual samples furnished no less than 2.5 million CDR3-containing paired-end reads apiece. TCRdb independently ran MiXCR on the 5' RACE reads; one entry per CDR3 protein. The sample yields about 1.5 million distinct CDR3 sequences, about 45% seen once. General study results and limits: What prevented conclusive comparison of naive and antigen-experienced cells was that PBMCs were unsorted. Long-lived donors exceeded aged donors in naive CD4+ cells and diversity.

Sequenced: blood. This sequence was found in a woman aged 18-29 years in good health. The V and J genes are TRBV4-3 and TRBJ1-4; D may be TRBD1 (5 bases). CDR3 sequence: CASSQDPGSSNEKLFF. The CDR3 DNA reads TGCGCCAGCAGCCAAGATCCAGGGAGTTCTAATGAAAAACTGTTTTTT.